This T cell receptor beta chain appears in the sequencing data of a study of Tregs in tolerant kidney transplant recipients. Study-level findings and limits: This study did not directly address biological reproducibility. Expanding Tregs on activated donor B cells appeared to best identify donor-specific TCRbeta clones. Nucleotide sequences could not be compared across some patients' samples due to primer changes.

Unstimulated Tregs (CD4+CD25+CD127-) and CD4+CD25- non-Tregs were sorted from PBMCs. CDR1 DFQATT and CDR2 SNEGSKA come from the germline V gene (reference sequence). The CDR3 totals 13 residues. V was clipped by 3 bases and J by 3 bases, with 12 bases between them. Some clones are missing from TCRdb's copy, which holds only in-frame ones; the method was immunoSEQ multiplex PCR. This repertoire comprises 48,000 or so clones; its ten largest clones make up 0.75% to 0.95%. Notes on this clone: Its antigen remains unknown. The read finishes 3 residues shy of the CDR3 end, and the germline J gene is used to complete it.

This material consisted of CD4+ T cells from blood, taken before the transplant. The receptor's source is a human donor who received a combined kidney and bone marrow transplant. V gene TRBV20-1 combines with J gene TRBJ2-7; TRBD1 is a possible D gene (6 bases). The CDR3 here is CSASPGQYYEQYF. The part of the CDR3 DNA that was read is TGCAGTGCTAGTCCCGGACAGTACTACGAG.